This T cell receptor beta chain was identified in a study of T cells in Graves' hyperthyroidism and ophthalmopathy (dated by TCRdb to about 2019). With regard to the full study: Peripheral blood was collected at initial diagnosis, before any treatment. To identify TCR V-J signatures that set the groups apart, the researchers used a discovery cohort of more than 95 patients, made up of roughly 40 with Graves' ophthalmopathy and some 60 with stable Graves' hyperthyroidism. An independent validation cohort of fewer than 20 hyperthyroidism patients and 15 or so patients who later progressed to ophthalmopathy tested prospective prediction of ophthalmopathy. The 100 discovery patients were randomly split 7:3 into training and test sets. The study also compared thyroid tissue and blood T-cell repertoires from roughly 6 Graves' hyperthyroidism patients. Once sampling was done, hyperthyroidism patients were given methimazole at a starting dose of 30 mg daily, whereas ophthalmopathy patients were given high-dose intravenous methylprednisolone. The paper reports TCR Vbeta CDR3 sequencing of over 120 peripheral blood samples: some 41 ophthalmopathy, around 80 hyperthyroidism and around 17 progressor patients. Summary of the overall study and its limitations: A 13 V-J signature model separated ophthalmopathy from stable hyperthyroidism, with approximately 87% sensitivity and just under 84% specificity in cross-validation and 80%/75% in testing. Most expanded thyroid clonotypes (frequency above 0.001) were also found in blood, which suggests that blood repertoires may mirror thyroid immune responses. During validation, the model predicted progression to ophthalmopathy a median of approximately 7 months ahead of onset, with almost 71% sensitivity and roughly 75% specificity. No statistical method was used to set the sample size in advance, and investigators knew the group allocation.

A word on this clonotype: Its antigen has not been determined. One base away there is no much larger clone; base qualities are not given.

The TCR beta CDR3 regions were amplified from the RNA transcripts. A first-round RT-PCR of the TCR CDR3 used the HTBI primer set with the Qiagen OneStep RT-PCR kit. A second multiplex PCR round built the libraries, followed by size selection and purification. Paired-end sequencing of the libraries was performed with 100 bp reads on an Illumina HiSeq2000. For the original study's pipeline: SOAPnuke was used to process the raw data, with reads discarded if the reads contained adapters or uncalled bases, had a mean Phred below 15, or lacked an exact constant-primer or identifier match. COPE v1.2.5 was used to merge high-quality paired reads, and clonotypes were defined as unique nucleotide sequences. MiTCR v1.1 was used to align the clonotypes against IMGT TRBV, TRBD and TRBJ reference segments. Only V-J combinations with frequency above 0.0001, covering 99% to 99.2% of repertoires, were analysed. A TCS score was defined as the ratio of F50 (clonal expansion) to E x V (chaos), with BLOSUM62-based TCRdist applied between CDR3 peptides within each V-J. Welch's t-statistics and random forest reduced just over 500 V-J features to 10 to 15, which were used in a naive Bayes classifier (R e1071). TCRdb itself trimmed the public reads at Q25 with fastp, ran MiXCR and retained productive beta chains. A single entry per CDR3 protein holds the most common genes and DNA from its merged rows. TCRdb's processing, not the authors' own work, is the source of the V and J calls. The sample data list about 570,000 distinct CDR3 sequences, and approximately 14% of these were observed just once. Approximately 15% of the sample lies in the top ten.

Germline trimming: 0 bases from V, 3 bases from J; junction bases outside gene matches: 2. Including the terminal cysteine and phenylalanine, the CDR3 comprises 15 residues. Only the CDR3 DNA stays, 45 bases, in frame from base 1. Via the germline V gene, CDR1 is MGHRA and CDR2 YSYEKL. Stable Graves' hyperthyroidism was defined as the absence of progression to ophthalmopathy over 18 months of follow-up. Hyperthyroidism patients were newly diagnosed, had a disease duration of under 2 months, and were aged 18 to 65 years. The study excluded patients with uncontrolled infections, other autoimmune diseases, pregnancy or lactation. Diagnoses relied on clinical symptoms, serum thyroxine and TRAb, thyroid ultrasound and orbital computed tomography. PBMCs were isolated from more than 8 ml of fresh peripheral blood by Ficoll-Paque density gradient centrifugation. Trizol reagent was used to extract total RNA, and RNA quality was then checked on an Agilent 2100 Bioanalyzer.

The clonotype was recovered from a woman aged 35 to 49 with Graves' hyperthyroidism. This sequence uses TRBV4-1 and TRBJ2-7; 10 middle bases align to TRBD2. Material for sequencing was blood. The DNA is TGCGCCAGCAGCCAAGAACCTAGCGGGAGCTACGAGCAGTACTTC. Its product reads: CASSQEPSGSYEQYF.